This TCR beta chain was found in a study of PD-L1 blockade in urothelial cancer (dated 2017 in TCRdb). Turning to the overall study: Therapy was started in the mid-2010s for all patients, and atezolizumab 1,200 mg was administered intravenously every 3 weeks. Blood samples were analyzed 3 weeks after the start of treatment (second dose) and 6 weeks after the start of treatment. Durable clinical benefit was defined as progression-free survival longer than 6 months, and TCR features were also tested against progression-free and overall survival. The study, an exploratory multi-omic analysis, examined somatic, immune and clinical correlates of response to PD-L1 blockade with atezolizumab in urothelial cancer. In the same patients who had TCR sequencing, pretreatment tumors also underwent whole exome sequencing and RNA sequencing. Under 30 patients had pretreatment blood TCR-seq, about 25 had at least one posttreatment blood collection, and about 25 had tumor TCR-seq. Durable clinical benefit was achieved by nine patients but not by the remaining 20. Pretreatment tumor samples and matched peripheral blood, collected serially before and after atezolizumab treatment, underwent TCR sequencing. Patients had an ECOG performance status of 0 or 1 and had received between 0 and 3 prior chemotherapy regimens. About 85% of the roughly 29 patients were identified as males with urothelial cancer of bladder origin, and a prior smoking history was reported by 18 of 29 patients. Blood samples gave median yields of approximately 130,000 T cells and around 88,000 unique TCRs, along with a median clonality of around 0.075. Overall study results and their limits: A pretreatment peripheral blood TCR clonality below the median was linked to improved progression-free and overall survival. Because the sample size was small (n ≈ 30) and many exploratory analyses were performed, the results are intended to be hypothesis-generating. At 3 weeks after the start of treatment, tumor-associated TCR clones in peripheral blood had expanded more in patients with durable benefit (n ≈ 24, p = 0.022).

Each PCR received spiked-in synthetic TCR analog templates so that absolute template abundance could be estimated from read counts. TCRbeta CDR3 regions were amplified from genomic DNA with bias-controlled V and J gene primers using the immunoSEQ assay. Sequencing of rearranged TCRbeta segments was performed at approximately 20X coverage. The original pipeline was this. Clustering was used to correct sequencing errors, and CDR3s were annotated against IMGT to assign V, D and J genes. Only productive TCRbeta rearrangements were used in downstream analyses, excluding out-of-frame or stop-codon sequences. To compute clonality, Shannon entropy was normalized by the log of the number of unique productive sequences and then subtracted from one. Clones differing between time points or between blood and tumor were identified using Fisher's exact test with Benjamini-Hochberg correction, with an adjusted p below 0.01 applied as the threshold. Sourced from immuneACCESS, this table was stored by TCRdb with only in-frame sequences that have V and J called. A share of the clones is absent; for the studies checked, an unresolved V gene accounts for under half, and the remainder has no known explanation. V and J calls and clone size are those listed in that table; D and trimming were worked out from the DNA. The sample data list about 40,000 clones, and 82% of these were observed just once. The biggest ten clones account for 18% of the sample.

Worth noting for this clone: Its antigen is unknown. Nothing much larger sits one base from this clone, and base qualities are not available.

V has 1 base trimmed and J has 2 bases trimmed; junction bases matching no gene number 8. The CDR3 goes from the cysteine to the phenylalanine over 17 residues. Left in the record is the CDR3 DNA by itself, 51 bases read in frame from the first base. The CDR1 and CDR2 encoded by the germline V gene are SGHRS and YFSETQ. A total of roughly 31 patients with locally advanced or metastatic urothelial carcinoma, treated at Memorial Sloan Kettering on a trial protocol, made up the cohort. Peripheral blood mononuclear cells were collected from each patient pretreatment and during treatment, giving between 1 and 8 total time points per patient. The Qiagen DNeasy Blood extraction kit was used to purify genomic DNA from total PBMCs and tumor samples. PBMCs were collected pretreatment and during treatment, and were isolated and stored as previously described.

The rearrangement combines TRBV5-1 with TRBJ2-3; 9 bases in the middle match TRBD1. The receptor's source is a man between 60 and 75 years old with urothelial cancer. The source material was PBMCs, sampled around atezolizumab (anti-PD-L1) treatment. The CDR3 region reads CASSLWGRDRDTDTQYF. The nucleotides read TGCGCCAGCAGCTTGTGGGGGCGGGACAGGGACACAGATACGCAGTATTTT.